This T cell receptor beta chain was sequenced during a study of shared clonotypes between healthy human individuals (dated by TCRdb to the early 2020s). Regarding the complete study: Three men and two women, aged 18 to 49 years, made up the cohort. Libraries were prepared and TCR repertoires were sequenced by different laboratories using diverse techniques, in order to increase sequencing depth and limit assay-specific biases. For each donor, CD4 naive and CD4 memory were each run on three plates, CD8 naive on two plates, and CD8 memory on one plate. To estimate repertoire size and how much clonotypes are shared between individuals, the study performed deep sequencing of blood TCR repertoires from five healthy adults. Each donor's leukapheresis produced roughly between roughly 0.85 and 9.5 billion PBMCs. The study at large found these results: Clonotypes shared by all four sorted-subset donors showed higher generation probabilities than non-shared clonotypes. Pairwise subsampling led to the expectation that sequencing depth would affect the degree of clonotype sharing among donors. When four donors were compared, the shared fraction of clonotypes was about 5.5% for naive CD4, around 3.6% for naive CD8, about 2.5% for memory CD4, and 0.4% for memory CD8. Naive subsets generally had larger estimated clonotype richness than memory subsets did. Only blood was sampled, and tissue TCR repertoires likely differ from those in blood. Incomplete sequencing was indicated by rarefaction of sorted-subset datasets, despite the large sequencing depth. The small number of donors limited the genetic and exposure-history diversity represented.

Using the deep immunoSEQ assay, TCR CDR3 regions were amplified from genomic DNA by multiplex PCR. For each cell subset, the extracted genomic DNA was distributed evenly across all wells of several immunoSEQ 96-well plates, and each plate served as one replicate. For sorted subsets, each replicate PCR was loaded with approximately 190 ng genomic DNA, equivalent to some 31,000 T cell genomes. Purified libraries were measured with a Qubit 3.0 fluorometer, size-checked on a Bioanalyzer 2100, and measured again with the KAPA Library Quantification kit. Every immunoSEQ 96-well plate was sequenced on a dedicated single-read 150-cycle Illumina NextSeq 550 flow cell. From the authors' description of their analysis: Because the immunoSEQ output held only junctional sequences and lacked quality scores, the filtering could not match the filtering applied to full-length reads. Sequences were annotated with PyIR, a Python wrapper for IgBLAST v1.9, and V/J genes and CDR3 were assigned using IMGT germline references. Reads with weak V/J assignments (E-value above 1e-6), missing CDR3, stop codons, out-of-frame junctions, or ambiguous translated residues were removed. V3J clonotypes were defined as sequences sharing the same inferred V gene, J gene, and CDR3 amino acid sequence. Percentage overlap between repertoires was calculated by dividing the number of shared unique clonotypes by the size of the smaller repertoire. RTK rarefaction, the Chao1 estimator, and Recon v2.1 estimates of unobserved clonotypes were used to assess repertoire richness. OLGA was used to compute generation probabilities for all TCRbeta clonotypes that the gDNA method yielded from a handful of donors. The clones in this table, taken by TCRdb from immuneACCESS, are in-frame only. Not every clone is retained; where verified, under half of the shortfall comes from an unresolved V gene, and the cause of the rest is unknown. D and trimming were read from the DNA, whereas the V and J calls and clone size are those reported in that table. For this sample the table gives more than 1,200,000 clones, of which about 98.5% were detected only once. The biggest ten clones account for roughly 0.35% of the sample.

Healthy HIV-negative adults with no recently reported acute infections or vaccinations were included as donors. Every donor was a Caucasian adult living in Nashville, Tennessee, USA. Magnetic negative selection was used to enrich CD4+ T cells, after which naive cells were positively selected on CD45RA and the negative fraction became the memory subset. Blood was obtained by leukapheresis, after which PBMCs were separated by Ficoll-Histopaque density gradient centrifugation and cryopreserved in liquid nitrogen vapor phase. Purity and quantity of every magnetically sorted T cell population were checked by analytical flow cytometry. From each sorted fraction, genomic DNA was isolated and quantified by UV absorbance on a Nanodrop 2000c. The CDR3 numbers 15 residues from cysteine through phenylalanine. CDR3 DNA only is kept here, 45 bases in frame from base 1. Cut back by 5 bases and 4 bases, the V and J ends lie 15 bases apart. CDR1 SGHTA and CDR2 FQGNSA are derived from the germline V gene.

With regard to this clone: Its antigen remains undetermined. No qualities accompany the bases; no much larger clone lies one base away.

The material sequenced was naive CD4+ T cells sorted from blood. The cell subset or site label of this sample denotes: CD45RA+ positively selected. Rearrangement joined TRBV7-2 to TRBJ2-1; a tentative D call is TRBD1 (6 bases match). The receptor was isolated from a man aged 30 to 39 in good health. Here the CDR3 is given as CASSRGGRRYNEQFF. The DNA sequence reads TGTGCCAGCAGCAGAGGGGGACGGCGGTACAATGAGCAGTTCTTC.